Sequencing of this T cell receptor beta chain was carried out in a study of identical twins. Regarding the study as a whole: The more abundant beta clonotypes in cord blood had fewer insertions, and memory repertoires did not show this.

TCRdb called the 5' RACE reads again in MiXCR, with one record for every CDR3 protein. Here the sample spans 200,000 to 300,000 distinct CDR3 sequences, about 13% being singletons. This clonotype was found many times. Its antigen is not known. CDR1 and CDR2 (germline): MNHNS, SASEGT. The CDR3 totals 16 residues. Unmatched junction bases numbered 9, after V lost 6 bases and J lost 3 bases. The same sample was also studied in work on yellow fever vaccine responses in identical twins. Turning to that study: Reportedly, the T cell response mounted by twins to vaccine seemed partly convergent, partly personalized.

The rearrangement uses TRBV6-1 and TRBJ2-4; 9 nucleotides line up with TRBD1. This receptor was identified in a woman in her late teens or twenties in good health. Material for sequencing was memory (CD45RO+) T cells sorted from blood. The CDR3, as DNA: TGTGCCAGCAGGTCACCGGGACAGGGAGGCAAAAACATTCAGTACTTC. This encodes CASRSPGQGGKNIQYF.